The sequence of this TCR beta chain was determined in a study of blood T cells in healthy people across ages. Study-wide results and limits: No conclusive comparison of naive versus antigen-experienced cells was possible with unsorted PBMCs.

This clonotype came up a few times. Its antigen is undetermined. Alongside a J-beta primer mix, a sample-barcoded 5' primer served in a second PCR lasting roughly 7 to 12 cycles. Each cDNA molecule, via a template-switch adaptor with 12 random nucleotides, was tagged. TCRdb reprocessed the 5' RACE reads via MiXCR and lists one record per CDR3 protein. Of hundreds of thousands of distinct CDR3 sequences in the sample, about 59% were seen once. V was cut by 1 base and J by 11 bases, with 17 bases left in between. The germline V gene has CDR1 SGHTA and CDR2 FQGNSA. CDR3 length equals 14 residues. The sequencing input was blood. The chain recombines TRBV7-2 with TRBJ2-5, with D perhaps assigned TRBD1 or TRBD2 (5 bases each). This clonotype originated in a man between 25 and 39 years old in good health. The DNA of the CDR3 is TGTGCCAGCAGCTTAGGAGGGGCACACAATGAGCAGTACTTC. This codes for CASSLGGAHNEQYF.